This TCR beta chain was sequenced in a study of control samples from healthy donors and cancer patients. Libraries were prepared by immunoSEQ multiplex PCR; TCRdb keeps only in-frame clonotypes and omits some of them. The sample consists of approximately 150,000 clones, over 95% of them appearing once. The CDR3 totals 16 residues. Trimming cost V 2 bases and J 3 bases, with 15 bases left between them. Per the germline V gene, CDR1 is WNHNN and CDR2 is SYGVQD (reference sequence). J is TRBJ2-3 and V is TRBV10-1, with a tentative D call TRBD2 (6 bases). This receptor was obtained from a woman aged 25-40 years in good health. The sequenced sample consisted of blood. The CDR3 protein is CASSEGWRAKTDTQYF. In DNA form, the CDR3 reads TGCGCCAGCAGTGAGGGTTGGAGGGCCAAAACAGATACGCAGTATTTT.